This T cell receptor (beta chain) emerged from a study of identifying expanded T cells in peripheral blood. Study-level points and caveats: Clone count variance between roughly 2-week samples rose with total template count. Differentially abundant clones: about 1.1 between replicates, roughly 16 at roughly 15 days, approximately 19 at four.

Collection occurred without any documented infections or immune events in donors. Sequencing was performed with immunoSEQ multiplex PCR; in TCRdb, only in-frame clones are kept and a portion is missing. The sample lists fewer than 80,000 clones, about four fifths seen once, with 19% in the top ten. CDR1 SGHNT and CDR2 YYREEE come from the germline V gene (reference sequence). The CDR3 sequence is 14 residues long. On this clone itself: No antigen is known for it. The junction and the germline gene differ at one end; a read error may be behind it.

This clonotype was sampled from a person aged 18 to 75 in good health. The specimen sequenced was blood. The V call is TRBV5-4, the J call TRBJ2-4, with 10 bases matching TRBD1. The chain's CDR3 is CASSGGQGRVDSDF. CDR3 DNA: TGTGCCAGCAGCGGGGGACAGGGGCGCGTCGATTCGGACTTC.